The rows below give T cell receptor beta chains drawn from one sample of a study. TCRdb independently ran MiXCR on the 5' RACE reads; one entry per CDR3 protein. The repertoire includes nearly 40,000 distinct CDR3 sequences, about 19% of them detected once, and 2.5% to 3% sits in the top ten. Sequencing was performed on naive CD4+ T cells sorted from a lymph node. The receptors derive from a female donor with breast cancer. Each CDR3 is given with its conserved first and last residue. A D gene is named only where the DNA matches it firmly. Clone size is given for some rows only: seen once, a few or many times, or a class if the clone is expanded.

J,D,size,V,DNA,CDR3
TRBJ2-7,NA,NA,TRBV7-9,TGTGCCAGCAGCCCACTTTACAGGGCGCAGTACTTC,CASSPLYRAQYF
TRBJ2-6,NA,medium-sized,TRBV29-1,TGCAGCGTTGCAGGGGCTGGGGCCAACGTCCTGACTTTC,CSVAGAGANVLTF
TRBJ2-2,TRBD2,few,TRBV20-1,TGCAGTGCTAGGGGAGGGGTTGGTAGCGGGAGGGCCGGGACCGGGGAGCTGTTTTTT,CSARGGVGSGRAGTGELFF
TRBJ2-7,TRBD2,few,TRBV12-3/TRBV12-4,TGTGCCAGCAGTTTTAGTCTAGCGGGAGTTAGCGAGCAGTACTTC,CASSFSLAGVSEQYF
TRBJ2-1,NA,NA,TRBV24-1,TGTGCCACCAGTGCGTACCTACAGTCGGATGAGCAGTTCTTC,CATSAYLQSDEQFF
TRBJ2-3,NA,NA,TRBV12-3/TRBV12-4,TGTGCCAGCACCTCTGGGCCTAGCACAGATACGCAGTATTTT,CASTSGPSTDTQYF
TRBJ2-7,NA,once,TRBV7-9,TGTGCCAGCAGCAACAGGGTTACCTACGAGCAGTACTTC,CASSNRVTYEQYF
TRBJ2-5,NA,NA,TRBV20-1,TGCAGTGCTAGGGTAGAGGGAACCCAGGCGACCCAGTACTTC,CSARVEGTQATQYF
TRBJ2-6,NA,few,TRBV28,TGTGCCAGCAGTTTGCAGGGGATAACTGGGGCCAACGTCCTGACTTTC,CASSLQGITGANVLTF
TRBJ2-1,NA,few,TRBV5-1,TGCGCCAGCAGCAGACGTACTGGCGATGAGCAGTTCTTC,CASSRRTGDEQFF
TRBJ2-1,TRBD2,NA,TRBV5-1,TGCGCCAGCAGCCGTAGCGGGGGGTCCTACAATGAGCAGTTCTTC,CASSRSGGSYNEQFF
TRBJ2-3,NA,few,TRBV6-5,TGTGCCAGCGGGGGCCGGGGGGCGCGAGATACGCAGTATTTT,CASGGRGARDTQYF
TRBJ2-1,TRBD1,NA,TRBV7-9,TGTGCCAGCGACTACCGGGACAGGGGGGCTTATGAGCAGTTCTTC,CASDYRDRGAYEQFF
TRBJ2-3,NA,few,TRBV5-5,TGTGCCAGCAGCTTAGCCGGGACTCCTGGCACAGATACGCAGTATTTT,CASSLAGTPGTDTQYF
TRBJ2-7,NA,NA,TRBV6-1,TGTGCCAGCGGGATCAGGGTTGGGCCCTACGAGCAGTACTTC,CASGIRVGPYEQYF
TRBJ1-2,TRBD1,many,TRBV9,TGTGCCAGCAGCGACCCGGGACAGGGGAGGAATGGCTACACCTTC,CASSDPGQGRNGYTF